This T cell receptor beta chain was recovered during a study of identical twins' blood T cells. Notes on the study in general: Environmental influences on twin similarity could not be excluded. Abundant TCRbeta CDR3s overlapped more between twins than with unrelated donors.

This clonotype was counted only a few times. Its antigen is currently unknown. The donors were healthy female monozygous twins, three pairs in total. A single record per CDR3 protein comes from TCRdb applying MiXCR to the 5' RACE reads. This sample has 350,000 to 450,000 distinct CDR3 sequences, with over 25% found just once. Specimen: PBMCs. The TCR sequence derives from a woman aged 18 to 49 in good health.

CDR3 bases: TGTGCCATCAGTGATGAGGGACCTGGAGGAACTGAAGCTTTCTTT. Residues: CAISDEGPGGTEAFF. The J gene is TRBJ1-1, the V gene TRBV10-3, with TRBD1 as a possible D gene (5 bases). This CDR3 contains 15 residues. V gave up 3 bases and J gave up 5 bases, with 16 bases separating them. Per the germline V gene, CDR1 is ENHRY and CDR2 is SYGVKD.